This T cell receptor (beta chain) was sequenced during a study of T-cell memory formation after mild COVID-19. General observations from the study: Clones which contracted sat mainly in CM and EM if CD4+, and in EMRA if CD8+. Pre-infection memory held some responding clones, suggesting pre-existing cross-reactive T cells responded.

The CDR3 has 15 residues. Between the trimmed V and J ends, which lost 0 bases and 10 bases, there was a span of 17 bases. Germline V lookup: CDR1 SGHRS, CDR2 YFSETQ. TCRdb reanalysed the 5' RACE reads using MiXCR and keeps one entry per CDR3 protein. The sample records roughly 200,000 distinct CDR3 sequences, about 9.2% being singletons. This clonotype was detected only a few times. The target antigen is unknown. The clonotype originates from a man younger than 35 who had mild COVID-19 (a few samples of this study predate the infection). Cell type and time point are not known. The genes are TRBV5-1 and TRBJ2-1; a weak D match, TRBD2 (7 bases). Sequencing was done on a sample of PBMCs or a T cell subset sorted from them (not recorded which). Here the CDR3 DNA reads TGCGCCAGCAGCTTGGAGGGCGGGGGCGGCTGGGAGCAGTTCTTC. This encodes CASSLEGGGGWEQFF.